This TCR beta chain was captured in a study of T cell repertoires in cytomegalovirus infection. This clonotype was observed at least ten times. Antigen specificity is unknown. After removal of 4 bases from V and 2 bases from J, the junction contained 4 bases not matched to a gene. This CDR3 region has 15 residues. Germline values: CDR1 SGHTA, CDR2 FQGTGA. MiXCR, run by TCRdb on the reads, gives a single entry per CDR3 protein. Of around 740,000 distinct CDR3 sequences listed, 35% to 40% are singletons. General study results and limits: Cumulative frequency (of public TCR beta family members) identified carriers of CMV plus the relevant HLA.

This sequence joins TRBV7-3 and TRBJ2-1; 8 bases align to TRBD1. This sequence originates from a human donor in good health (CMV status not recorded). Some clones in this sample may be carry-over from other donors' samples. The specimen was PBMCs. CDR3 in DNA: TGTGCCAGCAGCTCGGCAGGGGGCACCTACAATGAGCAGTTCTTC. Translating gives CASSSAGGTYNEQFF.